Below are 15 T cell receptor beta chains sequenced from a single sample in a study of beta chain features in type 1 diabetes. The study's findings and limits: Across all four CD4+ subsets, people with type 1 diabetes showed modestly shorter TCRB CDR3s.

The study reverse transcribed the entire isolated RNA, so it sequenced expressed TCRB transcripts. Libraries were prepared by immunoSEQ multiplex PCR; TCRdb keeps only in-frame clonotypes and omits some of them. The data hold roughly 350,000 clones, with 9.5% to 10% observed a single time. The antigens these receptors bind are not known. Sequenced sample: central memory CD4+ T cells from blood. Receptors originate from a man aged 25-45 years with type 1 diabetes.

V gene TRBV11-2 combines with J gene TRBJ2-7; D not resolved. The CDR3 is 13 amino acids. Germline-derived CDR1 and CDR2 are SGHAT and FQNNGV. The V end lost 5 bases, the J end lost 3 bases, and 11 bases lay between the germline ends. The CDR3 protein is CASSALTYYEQYF. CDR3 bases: TGTGCCAGCAGCGCCCTCACGTACTACGAGCAGTACTTC.

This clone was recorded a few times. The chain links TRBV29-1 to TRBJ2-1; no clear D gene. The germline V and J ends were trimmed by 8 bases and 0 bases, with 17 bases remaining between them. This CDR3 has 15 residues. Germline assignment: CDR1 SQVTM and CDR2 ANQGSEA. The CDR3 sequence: CSHTTSTYSYNEQFF. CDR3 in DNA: TGCAGCCACACGACCTCGACTTACTCCTACAATGAGCAGTTCTTC.

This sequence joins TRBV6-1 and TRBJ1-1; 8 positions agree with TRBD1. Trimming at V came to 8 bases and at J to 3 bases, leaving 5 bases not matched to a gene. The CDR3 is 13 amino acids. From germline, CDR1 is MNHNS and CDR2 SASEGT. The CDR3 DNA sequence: TGTGCCAGCGGCAGGGGGCGGGACACTGAAGCTTTCTTT. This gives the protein CASGRGRDTEAFF.

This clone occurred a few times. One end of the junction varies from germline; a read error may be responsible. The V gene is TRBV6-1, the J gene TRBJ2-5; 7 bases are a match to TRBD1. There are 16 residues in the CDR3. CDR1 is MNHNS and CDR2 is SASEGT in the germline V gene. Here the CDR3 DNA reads TGTGCCATCAGTGACTTCCTGACAGGGTCTCAGGAGACCCAGTACTTC. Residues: CAISDFLTGSQETQYF.

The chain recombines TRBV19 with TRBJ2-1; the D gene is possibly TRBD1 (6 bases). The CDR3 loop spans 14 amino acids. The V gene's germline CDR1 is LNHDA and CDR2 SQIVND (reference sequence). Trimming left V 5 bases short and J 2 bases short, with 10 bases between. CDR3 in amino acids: CASSPWTAYNEQFF. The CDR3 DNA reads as TGTGCCAGTAGTCCTTGGACAGCCTACAATGAGCAGTTCTTC.

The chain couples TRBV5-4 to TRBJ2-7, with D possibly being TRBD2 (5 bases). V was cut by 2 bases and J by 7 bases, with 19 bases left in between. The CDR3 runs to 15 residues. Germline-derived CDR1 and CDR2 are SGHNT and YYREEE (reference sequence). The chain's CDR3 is CASSFPVGVEGEQYF. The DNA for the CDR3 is TGTGCCAGCAGCTTCCCAGTTGGGGTCGAGGGAGAGCAGTACTTC.

As DNA, the CDR3 is TGTGCCAGCAGCTTAGCGCGAGTCACCGGGGAGCTGTTTTTT. Translated, it gives CASSLARVTGELFF. The chain recombines TRBV7-2 with TRBJ2-2; no firm D call. The CDR3 has 14 amino acids. The V end lost 0 bases, the J end lost 4 bases, and 6 bases lay between the germline ends. Germline V gene lookup returns CDR1 SGHTA and CDR2 FQGNSA.

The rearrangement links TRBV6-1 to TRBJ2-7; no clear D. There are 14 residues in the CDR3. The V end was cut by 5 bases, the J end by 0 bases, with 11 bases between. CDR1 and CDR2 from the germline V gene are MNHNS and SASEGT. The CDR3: CASSRAHDSYEQYF. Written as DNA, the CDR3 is TGTGCCAGCAGTCGGGCCCACGACTCCTACGAGCAGTACTTC.

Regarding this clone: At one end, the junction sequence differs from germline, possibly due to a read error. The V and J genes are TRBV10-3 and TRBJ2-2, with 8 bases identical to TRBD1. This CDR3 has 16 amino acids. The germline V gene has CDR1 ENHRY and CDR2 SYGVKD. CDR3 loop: CASSFSQGANTGELFF. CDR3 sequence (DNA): TGTGCCAGCAGTTTCTCACAGGGGGCGAACACCGGGGAGCTGTTTTTT.

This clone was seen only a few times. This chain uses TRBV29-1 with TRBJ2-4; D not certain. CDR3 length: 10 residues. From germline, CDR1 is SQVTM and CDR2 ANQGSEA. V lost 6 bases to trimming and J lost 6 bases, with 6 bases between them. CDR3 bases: TGCAGCGTACTACTAAACATTCAGTACTTC. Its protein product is CSVLLNIQYF.

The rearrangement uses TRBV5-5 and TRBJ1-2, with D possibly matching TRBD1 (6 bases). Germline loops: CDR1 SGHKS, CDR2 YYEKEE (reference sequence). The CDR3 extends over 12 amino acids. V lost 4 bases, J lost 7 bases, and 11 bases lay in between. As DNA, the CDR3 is TGTGCCAGCAGCCGCGACAGGACTGGCTACACCTTC. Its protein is CASSRDRTGYTF.

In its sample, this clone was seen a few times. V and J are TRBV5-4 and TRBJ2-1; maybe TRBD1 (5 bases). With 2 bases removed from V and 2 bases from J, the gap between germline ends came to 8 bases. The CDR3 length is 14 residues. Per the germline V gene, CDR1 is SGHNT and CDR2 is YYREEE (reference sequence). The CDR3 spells CASSLGEAYNEQFF. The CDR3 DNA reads TGTGCCAGCAGCTTAGGGGAAGCCTACAATGAGCAGTTCTTC.

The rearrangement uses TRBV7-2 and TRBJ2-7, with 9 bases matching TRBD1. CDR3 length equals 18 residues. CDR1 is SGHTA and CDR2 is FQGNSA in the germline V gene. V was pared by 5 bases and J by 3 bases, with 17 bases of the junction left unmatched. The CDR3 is CASSQAVQVGTGFYEQYF. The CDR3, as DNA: TGTGCCAGCAGCCAAGCGGTGCAGGTGGGGACAGGGTTCTACGAGCAGTACTTC.

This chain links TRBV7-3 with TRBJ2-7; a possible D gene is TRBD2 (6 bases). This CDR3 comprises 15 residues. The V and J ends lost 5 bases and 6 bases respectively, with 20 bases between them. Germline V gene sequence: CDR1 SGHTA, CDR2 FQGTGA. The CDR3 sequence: CASSPRPRLVSEQYF. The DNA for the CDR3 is TGTGCCAGCAGCCCGAGACCACGACTAGTATCCGAGCAGTACTTC. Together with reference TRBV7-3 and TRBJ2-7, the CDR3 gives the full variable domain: GAGVSQTPSNKVTEKGKYVELRCDPISGHTALYWYRQSLGQGPEFLIYFQGTGAADDSGLPNDRFFAVRPEGSVSTLKIQRTERGDSAVYLCASSPRPRLVSEQYFGPGTRLTVT.

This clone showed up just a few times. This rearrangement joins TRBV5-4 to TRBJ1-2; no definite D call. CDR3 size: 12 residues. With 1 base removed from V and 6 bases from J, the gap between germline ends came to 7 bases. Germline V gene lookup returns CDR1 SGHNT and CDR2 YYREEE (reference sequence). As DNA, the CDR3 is TGTGCCAGCAGCTTGAGGACGGATGGCTACACCTTC. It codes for CASSLRTDGYTF.